What follows are 4 T cell receptor beta chains derived from one specimen sequenced in a study of blood T cell repertoires in COVID-19. Libraries were prepared by immunoSEQ multiplex PCR; TCRdb keeps only in-frame clonotypes and omits some of them. The sample has about 100,000 clones, around 87% seen once; the top ten hold roughly 21%. Sequencing was done on a sample of peripheral blood. The receptor set was obtained from a human donor in a cohort sampled during active COVID-19.

V usage is TRBV3-1 (or the pseudogene TRBV3-2) and J usage is TRBJ2-4; a weak D match, TRBD2 (5 bases). CDR3 length: 17 amino acids. Germline values: CDR1 LGHDT, CDR2 YNNKEL (reference sequence). Trimming took 0 bases from V and 1 from J, leaving 13 bases between them. CDR3 nucleotide sequence: TGTGCCAGCAGCCAAGATCCCCCCACGGGGGCCAAAAACATTCAGTACTTC. Translation gives CASSQDPPTGAKNIQYF.

CDR3 sequence: CAISESTRPTGYTF. The DNA for the CDR3 is TGTGCCATCAGTGAGTCGACGAGGCCCACGGGCTACACCTTC. The V and J genes are TRBV10-3 and TRBJ1-2; D gene unclear. Germline values: CDR1 ENHRY, CDR2 SYGVKD. The ends were cut back, 0 bases at V and 8 bases at J, with 13 bases in the middle. The CDR3 runs to 14 residues.

The chain combines TRBV6-6 with TRBJ2-1; 12 positions agree with TRBD2. Per the germline V gene, CDR1 is MNHNY and CDR2 is SVGAGI (reference sequence). V shed 8 bases, J shed 8 bases, and the junction held 10 bases outside the gene matches. This CDR3 is built from 15 residues. CDR3 nucleotide sequence: TGTGCCAGCGGTCCCAAGACTAGCGGGAGTGATGAGCAGTTCTTC. This encodes CASGPKTSGSDEQFF.

The CDR3 nucleotides are TGTGCCAGTAGCCCCGGGACTAGCGGTTTTTACGAGCAGTACTTC. As protein: CASSPGTSGFYEQYF. The chain has TRBV19 and TRBJ2-7; 11 nucleotides match TRBD2. V lost 6 bases and J lost 4; bases outside the gene matches: 8. CDR3 size: 15 residues. Germline CDR1 LNHDA, CDR2 SQIVND (reference sequence).